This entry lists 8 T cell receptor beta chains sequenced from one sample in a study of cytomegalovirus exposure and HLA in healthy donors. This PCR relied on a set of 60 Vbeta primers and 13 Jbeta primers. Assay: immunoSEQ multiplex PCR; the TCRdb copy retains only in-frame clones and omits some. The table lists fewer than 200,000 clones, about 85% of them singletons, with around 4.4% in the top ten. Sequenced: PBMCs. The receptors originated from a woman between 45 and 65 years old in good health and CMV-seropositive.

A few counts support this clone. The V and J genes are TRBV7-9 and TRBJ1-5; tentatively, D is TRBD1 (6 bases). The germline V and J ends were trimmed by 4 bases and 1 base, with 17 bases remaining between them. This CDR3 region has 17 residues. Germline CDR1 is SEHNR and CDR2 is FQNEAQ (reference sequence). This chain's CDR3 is CASSSRGVQGSNQPQHF. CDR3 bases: TGTGCCAGCAGCTCTAGGGGAGTACAGGGAAGCAATCAGCCCCAGCATTTT.

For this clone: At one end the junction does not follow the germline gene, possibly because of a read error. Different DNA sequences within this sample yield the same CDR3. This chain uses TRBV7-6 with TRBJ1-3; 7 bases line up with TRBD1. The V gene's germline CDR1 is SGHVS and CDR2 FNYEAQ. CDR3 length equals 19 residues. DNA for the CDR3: TGTGCCAGCAGCCCCCACCTCTACGGACAGGCGAACTCTGGAAACACCATATACTTT. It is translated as CASSPHLYGQANSGNTIYF.

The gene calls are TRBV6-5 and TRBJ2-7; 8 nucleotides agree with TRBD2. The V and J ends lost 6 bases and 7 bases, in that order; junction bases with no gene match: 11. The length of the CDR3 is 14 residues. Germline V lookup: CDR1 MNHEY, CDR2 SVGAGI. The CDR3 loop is CASSLDSPGGEQYF. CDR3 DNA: TGTGCCAGCAGCCTCGACTCTCCGGGGGGGGAGCAGTACTTC.

The CDR3, as DNA: TGTGCCAGCAGTAGGGGAGCGGGAGTGGGAGAGACCCAGTACTTC. Its protein product is CASSRGAGVGETQYF. The gene calls are TRBV7-3 and TRBJ2-5; the match to TRBD2 covers 8 bases. Germline V gene data show CDR1 as SGHTA and CDR2 as FQGTGA. V trimming: 6 bases; J trimming: 4 bases; junction bases outside the gene matches: 10. CDR3 size: 15 residues.

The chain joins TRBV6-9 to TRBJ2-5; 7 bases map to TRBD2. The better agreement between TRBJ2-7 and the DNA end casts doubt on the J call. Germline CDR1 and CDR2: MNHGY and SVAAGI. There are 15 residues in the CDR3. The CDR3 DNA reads TGTGCCAGCCTATGTGTCCCACTAGCGTCCTACGAGCAGTACTTC. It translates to CASLCVPLASYEQYF.

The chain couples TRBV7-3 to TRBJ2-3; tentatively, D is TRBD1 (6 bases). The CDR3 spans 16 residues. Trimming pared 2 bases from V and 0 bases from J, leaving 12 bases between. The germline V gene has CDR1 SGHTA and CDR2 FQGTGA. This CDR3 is CASSLDTGLSTDTQYF. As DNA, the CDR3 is TGTGCCAGCAGCTTAGATACAGGGTTGAGCACAGATACGCAGTATTTT.

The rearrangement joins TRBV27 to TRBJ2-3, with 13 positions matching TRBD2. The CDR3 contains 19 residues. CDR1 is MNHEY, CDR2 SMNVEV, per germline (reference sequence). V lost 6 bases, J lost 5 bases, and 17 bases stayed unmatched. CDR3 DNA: TGTGCCAGCAGGCCCAGCGGACTAGCGGGGGACCCATGGGGAGATACGCAGTATTTT. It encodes CASRPSGLAGDPWGDTQYF.

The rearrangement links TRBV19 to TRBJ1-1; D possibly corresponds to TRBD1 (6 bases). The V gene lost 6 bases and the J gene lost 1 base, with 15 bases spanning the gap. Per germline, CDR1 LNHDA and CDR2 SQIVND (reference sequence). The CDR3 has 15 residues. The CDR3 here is CASRLPDRANTEAFF. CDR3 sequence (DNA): TGTGCCAGTAGGCTGCCGGACAGAGCGAACACTGAAGCTTTCTTT.